The rows below give T cell receptor beta chains drawn from one sample of a study of T cells in Graves' hyperthyroidism and ophthalmopathy. TCRdb fed the multiplex PCR reads into MiXCR, producing one record per CDR3 protein. This table has about 530,000 distinct CDR3 sequences, roughly a sixth appearing once. Sequencing was carried out using blood. The receptors shown here come from a woman aged 18-29 years with Graves' ophthalmopathy. CDR3s include the opening cysteine and the closing phenylalanine or tryptophan. Fields, in order: J gene, D gene, CDR3 length, V gene, clone size, CDR3 protein, CDR3 DNA. A D gene is named only where the DNA matches it firmly. Part of the rows lack a size; the others show once, few, many or a class for expanded clones.

TRBJ1-1,.,12,TRBV2,many,CASNGGNTEAFF,TGTGCCAGCAACGGAGGGAACACTGAAGCTTTCTTT
TRBJ2-7,.,14,TRBV6-1,.,CASSTTGPFNEQHF,TGTGCCAGCAGTACAACAGGGCCCTTCAACGAGCAGCACTTC
TRBJ1-1,TRBD1,15,TRBV7-6,many,CASSLGTGGVSEAFF,TGTGCCAGCAGCTTAGGGACAGGGGGTGTCTCTGAAGCTTTCTTT
TRBJ1-2,.,11,TRBV28,.,CASSLGNTGTF,TGTGCCAGCAGTTTGGGGAACACGGGCACCTTC
TRBJ1-1,.,10,TRBV28,.,CASLKTEAFF,TGTGCCAGCCTTAAAACTGAAGCTTTCTTT
TRBJ2-7,TRBD2,16,TRBV5-5,.,CASSSGLAGGRREQYF,TGTGCCAGCAGCTCGGGACTAGCGGGAGGTCGCCGCGAGCAGTACTTC
TRBJ2-3,.,16,TRBV9,.,CASTALWGTEADTQYF,TGTGCCAGCACCGCCCTATGGGGGACGGAGGCAGATACGCAGTATTTT
TRBJ1-4,.,16,TRBV6-1,.,CASSEAGVRTNEKLFF,TGTGCCAGCAGTGAAGCGGGGGTGAGGACAAATGAAAAACTGTTTTTT
TRBJ2-6,TRBD1,19,TRBV30,.,CAWRKNLGQVLSGANVLTF,TGTGCCTGGAGGAAGAACCTGGGACAGGTCCTCTCTGGGGCCAACGTCCTGACTTTC
TRBJ2-7,TRBD2,17,TRBV7-8,many,CASSPAGTSGIFYEQYF,TGTGCCAGCAGCCCCGCTGGGACTAGCGGGATCTTCTACGAGCAGTACTTC
TRBJ2-2,.,13,TRBV6-1,many,CASSAQETGELFF,TGTGCCAGCAGTGCTCAGGAGACCGGGGAGCTGTTTTTT
TRBJ1-1,.,13,TRBV20-1,many,CSALVRGDTEAFF,TGCAGTGCCCTAGTCCGGGGGGACACTGAAGCTTTCTTT
TRBJ2-7,.,13,TRBV5-1,many,CASSGDGFYEQYF,TGCGCCAGCAGCGGGGACGGATTCTACGAGCAGTACTTC
TRBJ2-2,.,14,TRBV20-1,.,CSAFLGLWTGELFF,TGCAGTGCCTTCCTCGGGTTATGGACCGGGGAGCTGTTTTTT
TRBJ1-5,.,15,TRBV6-1,.,CASRDLARGNQPQHF,TGTGCCAGCAGGGACTTGGCCAGAGGCAATCAGCCCCAGCATTTT
TRBJ1-3,TRBD1,15,TRBV12-3/TRBV12-4,many,CASRRQGAGGNTIYF,TGTGCCAGCAGAAGACAGGGGGCGGGCGGAAACACCATATATTTT
TRBJ2-6,TRBD1,18,TRBV9,.,CASSVPRDRVAGANVLTF,TGTGCCAGCAGCGTACCCCGGGACAGGGTCGCTGGGGCCAACGTCCTGACTTTC
TRBJ1-5,.,21,TRBV4-1,few,CASSQEFTGHLQKHGNQPQHF,TGCGCCAGCAGCCAAGAATTCACGGGACACCTTCAAAAACATGGCAATCAGCCCCAGCATTTT
TRBJ2-5,.,15,TRBV7-3,many,CASSLTVSGEETQYF,TGTGCCAGCAGCTTAACGGTTTCAGGGGAAGAGACCCAGTACTTC
TRBJ2-7,TRBD2,16,TRBV28,.,CASGPGTSGSGYEQYF,TGTGCCAGCGGACCCGGGACTAGCGGGAGCGGTTACGAGCAGTACTTC
TRBJ1-5,.,15,TRBV7-3,.,CASSQDAPGTQPQHF,TGTGCCAGCAGCCAAGACGCCCCCGGTACTCAGCCCCAGCATTTT
TRBJ2-7,.,15,TRBV5-4,.,CASSFRDQSPYEQYF,TGTGCCAGCAGCTTCCGGGACCAGAGCCCCTACGAGCAGTACTTC
TRBJ2-7,TRBD2,18,TRBV5-4,.,CASGYSRSGRRFSYEQYF,TGTGCCAGCGGTTACTCCCGTAGCGGGAGGAGATTTTCCTACGAGCAGTACTTC
TRBJ2-4,TRBD2,12,TRBV29-1,.,CSAAGGGNIQYF,TGCAGCGCCGCGGGGGGTGGAAACATTCAGTACTTC
TRBJ1-1,.,11,TRBV6-4,.,CASSDGREAFF,TGTGCCAGCAGTGACGGGAGGGAGGCTTTCTTT
TRBJ1-1,.,15,TRBV13,many,CASSLGWGGNTEAFF,TGTGCCAGCAGCTTAGGGTGGGGCGGAAACACTGAAGCTTTCTTT
TRBJ2-1,TRBD2,16,TRBV30,many,CAWSQTSGLSVDEQFF,TGTGCCTGGAGTCAGACTAGCGGGCTTTCAGTTGATGAGCAGTTCTTC
TRBJ1-2,.,15,TRBV2,many,CASSQRQGGIYGYTF,TGTGCCAGCAGCCAAAGGCAGGGAGGGATCTATGGCTACACCTTC
TRBJ2-1,TRBD2,17,TRBV9,.,CASSETLADTSYNEQFF,TGTGCCAGCAGCGAAACTCTAGCGGACACCTCCTACAATGAGCAGTTCTTC
TRBJ2-3,.,17,TRBV27,many,CASTSSGLAGSTDTQYF,TGTGCCAGCACCTCCTCTGGGCTCGCGGGGAGCACAGATACGCAGTATTTT
TRBJ2-7,TRBD1,14,TRBV3-1,.,CASSPLDRAVEQYF,TGTGCCAGCAGCCCGCTGGACAGGGCGGTCGAGCAGTACTTC
TRBJ2-1,.,14,TRBV12-3/TRBV12-4,many,CASSLFRENNEQFF,TGTGCCAGCAGTTTATTTAGAGAGAACAATGAGCAGTTCTTC
TRBJ2-1,.,16,TRBV6-9,.,CASSSTGHSSYNEQFF,TGTGCCAGCAGTTCAACAGGGCACAGCTCCTACAATGAGCAGTTCTTC
TRBJ2-1,.,17,TRBV7-3,many,CASSLTARWSSYNEQFF,TGTGCCAGCAGCTTAACGGCAAGGTGGAGCTCCTACAATGAGCAGTTCTTC
TRBJ1-1,.,13,TRBV10-3,.,CAIRYGGATEAFF,TGTGCCATCAGGTATGGGGGGGCCACTGAAGCTTTCTTT
TRBJ1-5,.,15,TRBV28,many,CASRLTGYSNQPQHF,TGTGCCAGCAGATTGACGGGGTATAGCAATCAGCCCCAGCATTTT
TRBJ2-7,.,13,TRBV28,many,CASTQGGQNEQYF,TGTGCCAGCACCCAGGGGGGTCAAAACGAGCAGTACTTC
TRBJ1-1,.,16,TRBV2,many,CASSESSEQGDTEAFF,TGTGCCAGCAGTGAAAGCTCGGAACAGGGCGACACTGAAGCTTTCTTT
TRBJ2-7,TRBD1,16,TRBV6-1,.,CASSQRDSYSSYEQYF,TGTGCCAGCAGCCAACGGGACAGTTATAGCTCCTACGAGCAGTACTTC
TRBJ2-7,TRBD2,16,TRBV11-2,many,CASSLVFTSDSYEQYF,TGTGCCAGCAGCTTAGTTTTCACTAGCGACTCCTACGAGCAGTACTTC
TRBJ2-3,.,12,TRBV7-3,.,CASSADTDTQYF,TGTGCCAGCAGCGCGGACACAGATACGCAGTATTTT
TRBJ1-4,.,15,TRBV28,.,CASSSPRLANEKLFF,TGTGCCAGCAGTTCCCCTAGGTTAGCTAATGAAAAACTGTTTTTT
TRBJ1-1,TRBD1,16,TRBV5-8,few,CASSLPRQGANTEAFF,TGTGCCAGCAGCTTGCCACGACAGGGGGCGAACACTGAAGCTTTCTTT
TRBJ2-1,.,14,TRBV27,.,CASSSGSGFNEQFF,TGTGCCAGCAGTTCTGGGTCAGGGTTCAATGAGCAGTTCTTC
TRBJ2-1,TRBD2,17,TRBV11-2,.,CASSLDAGTSGTGEQFF,TGTGCCAGCAGCTTAGATGCAGGGACTAGCGGGACGGGTGAGCAGTTCTTC
TRBJ2-7,.,11,TRBV2,many,CAGRGGDEQYF,TGTGCTGGCAGGGGAGGGGACGAGCAGTACTTC
TRBJ1-1,.,13,TRBV7-3,few,CASRSTGGTEAFF,TGTGCCAGCAGGTCGACAGGTGGAACTGAAGCTTTCTTT
TRBJ1-2,.,14,TRBV9,many,CASSVEGTAYGYTF,TGTGCCAGCAGCGTAGAAGGGACGGCTTATGGCTACACCTTC